These 10 T cell receptor beta chains were all obtained from the same sample, sequenced in a study of T cells after yellow fever vaccination (dated by TCRdb to between 2019 and 2020). Interpreted using the paper, the treatment or condition label stands for: live attenuated yellow fever vaccine strain. Libraries were constructed by 5' RACE. This sample was sequenced with an Illumina HiSeq 2500. TCRdb applied fastp at Q25 and MiXCR to the public reads, then kept only in-frame beta chains. Each entry merges the rows of one CDR3 protein and shows their most common DNA and genes. The sample yields hundreds of thousands of distinct CDR3 sequences; approximately 13% were counted once. The ten top clones hold under 15% of the sample. This specimen was PBMCs, taken on the day of the yellow fever booster vaccination. The receptors derive from a man younger than 40 who received the YFV17D yellow fever vaccine.

The V call is TRBV7-6, the J call TRBJ1-2, with D possibly TRBD1 on 5 matching bases. The germline V gene has CDR1 SGHVS and CDR2 FNYEAQ. This CDR3 spans 15 amino acids. The germline V and J ends were trimmed by 5 bases and 5 bases, with 18 bases remaining between them. CDR3: CASSPLGGRDYGYTF. CDR3 nucleotides: TGTGCCAGCAGCCCCCTTGGGGGTAGGGATTATGGCTACACCTTC.

This clonotype was counted only a few times. The chain carries TRBV5-5 and TRBJ1-1, with D tentatively TRBD1 (5 bases). Trimming pared 0 bases from V and 6 bases from J, leaving 12 bases between. The CDR3 is 14 residues long. Germline CDR1 is SGHKS and CDR2 is YYEKEE (reference sequence). The CDR3 protein is CASSLERGGSEAFF. As DNA, the CDR3 is TGTGCCAGCAGCTTGGAAAGGGGAGGTTCTGAAGCTTTCTTT.

This clonotype was observed a few times. The V call is TRBV7-3, the J call TRBJ1-1; D is perhaps TRBD1 (5 bases). Germline V gives CDR1 SGHTA, CDR2 FQGTGA. The CDR3 extends over 12 amino acids. The V gene lost 5 bases and the J gene lost 12 bases, with 16 bases spanning the gap. The CDR3 bases are TGTGCCAGCAGCCCACCGGGGCAGGTACCTTTCTTT. Protein: CASSPPGQVPFF.

The J gene is TRBJ2-1, the V gene TRBV28, with D possibly being TRBD2 (6 bases). The germline V gene has CDR1 MDHEN and CDR2 SYDVKM. The CDR3 sequence is 15 residues long. V was trimmed by 3 bases and J by 2 bases, leaving 11 bases between them. The CDR3 spells CASSLERTTYNEQFF. Here the CDR3 DNA reads TGTGCCAGCAGTTTGGAGCGGACTACCTACAATGAGCAGTTCTTC. Complete variable domain (other parts from reference TRBV28 and TRBJ2-1): DVKVTQSSRYLVKRTGEKVFLECVQDMDHENMFWYRQDPGLGLRLIYFSYDVKMKEKGDIPEGYSVSREKKERFSLILESASTNQTSMYLCASSLERTTYNEQFFGPGTRLTVL.

The table lists this clonotype with a few counts. The chain has TRBV15 and TRBJ2-2; D not certain. This CDR3 has 13 amino acids. V lost 5 bases and J 4 bases, leaving 8 bases between the germline ends. CDR1 is LNHNV and CDR2 is YYDKDF in the germline V gene (reference sequence). The CDR3 sequence: CATSPRRTGELFF. The CDR3 DNA follows: TGTGCCACCAGCCCGAGACGCACCGGGGAGCTGTTTTTT.

This clonotype has a count of ten or more. The gene calls are TRBV5-4 and TRBJ1-2, with D perhaps matching TRBD1 (5 bases). This CDR3 is 13 amino acids long. V lost 4 bases, J lost 3 bases, and 10 bases lay in between. In germline, CDR1 is SGHNT, CDR2 YYREEE (reference sequence). CDR3 sequence reads: CASSTKGDYGYTF. The CDR3 DNA is TGTGCCAGCAGCACTAAAGGGGACTATGGCTACACCTTC. The whole variable domain, filled in from reference TRBV5-4 and TRBJ1-2, reads ETGVTQSPTHLIKTRGQQVTLRCSSQSGHNTVSWYQQALGQGPQFIFQYYREEENGRGNFPPRFSGLQFPNYSSELNVNALELDDSALYLCASSTKGDYGYTFGSGTRLTVV.

The chain combines TRBV28 with TRBJ2-7; 9 bases align to TRBD2. Germline-derived CDR1 and CDR2 are MDHEN and SYDVKM. Trimming cost V 5 bases and J 2 bases; bases outside gene matches: 7. The CDR3 totals 15 residues. CDR3 amino acids: CASSSGAGGPYEQYF. CDR3 nucleotide sequence: TGTGCCAGCAGTAGTGGAGCGGGAGGCCCCTACGAGCAGTACTTC.

This clonotype has a count of ten or more. This chain connects TRBV7-2 to TRBJ2-7, with D unresolved. Germline V gene data show CDR1 as SGHTA and CDR2 as FQGNSA. Trimming removed 6 bases from V and 2 bases from J, with 5 bases in between. The CDR3 has 11 residues. Here the CDR3 DNA reads TGTGCCAGCAGTATAACCTACGAGCAGTACTTC. Translating it yields CASSITYEQYF. Full variable domain (rest looked up from reference TRBV7-2 and TRBJ2-7): GAGVSQSPSNKVTEKGKDVELRCDPISGHTALYWYRQSLGQGLEFLIYFQGNSAPDKSGLPSDRFSAERTGGSVSTLTIQRTQQEDSAVYLCASSITYEQYFGPGTRLTVT.

The gene calls are TRBV12-3 or TRBV12-4 and TRBJ1-4, with D perhaps matching TRBD1 (5 bases). Trimming stripped 6 bases from V and 0 bases from J, with 14 bases between. CDR3 length: 16 residues. This CDR3 reads CASSLVLGATNEKLFF. The DNA for the CDR3 is TGTGCCAGCAGCCTAGTCCTAGGGGCAACTAATGAAAAACTGTTTTTT.

The J gene is TRBJ2-7, the V gene TRBV9; D gene unclear. The germline V gene encodes CDR1 SGDLS and CDR2 YYNGEE. V was shortened by 0 bases and J by 0 bases, with 10 bases between the two germline ends. This CDR3 comprises 15 residues. The CDR3 loop reads CASSVEGTTSYEQYF. The CDR3 coding sequence is TGTGCCAGCAGCGTAGAGGGCACCACCTCCTACGAGCAGTACTTC.